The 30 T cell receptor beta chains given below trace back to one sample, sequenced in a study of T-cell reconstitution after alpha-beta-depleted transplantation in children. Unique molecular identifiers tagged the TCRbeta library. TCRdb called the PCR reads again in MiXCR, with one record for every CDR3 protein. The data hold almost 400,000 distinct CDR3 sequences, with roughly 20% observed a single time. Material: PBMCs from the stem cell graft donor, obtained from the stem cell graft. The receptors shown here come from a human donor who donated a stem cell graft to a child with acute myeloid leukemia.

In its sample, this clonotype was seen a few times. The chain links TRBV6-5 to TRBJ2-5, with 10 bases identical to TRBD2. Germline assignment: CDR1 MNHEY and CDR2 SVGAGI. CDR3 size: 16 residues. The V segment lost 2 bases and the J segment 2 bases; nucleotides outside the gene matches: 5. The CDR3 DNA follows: TGTGCCAGCAGTTACCCTGGGACTAGCGCGCAAGAGACCCAGTACTTC. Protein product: CASSYPGTSAQETQYF.

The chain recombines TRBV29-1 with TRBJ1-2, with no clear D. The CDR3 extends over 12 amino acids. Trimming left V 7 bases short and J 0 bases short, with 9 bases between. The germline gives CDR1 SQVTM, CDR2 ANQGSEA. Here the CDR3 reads CSGNTANYGYTF. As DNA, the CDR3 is TGCAGCGGGAATACAGCTAACTATGGCTACACCTTC.

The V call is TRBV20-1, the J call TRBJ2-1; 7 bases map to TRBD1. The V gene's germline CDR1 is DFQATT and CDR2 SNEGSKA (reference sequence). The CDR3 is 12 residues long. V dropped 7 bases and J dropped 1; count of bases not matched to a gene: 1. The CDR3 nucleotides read TGCAGTGGGGGACAGTCCTACAATGAGCAGTTCTTC. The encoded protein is CSGGQSYNEQFF.

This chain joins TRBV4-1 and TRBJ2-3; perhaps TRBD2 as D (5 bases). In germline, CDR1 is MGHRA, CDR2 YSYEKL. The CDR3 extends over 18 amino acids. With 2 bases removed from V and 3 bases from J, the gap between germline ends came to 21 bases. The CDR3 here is CASSQRSEGSRLTDTQYF. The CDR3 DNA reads TGCGCCAGCAGCCAACGGTCCGAGGGCTCCCGATTAACAGATACGCAGTATTTT.

CDR3: CASSWGRENTEAFF. In DNA, the CDR3 is TGTGCCAGCAGTTGGGGCAGGGAGAACACTGAAGCTTTCTTT. This sequence joins TRBV27 and TRBJ1-1; the D gene is possibly TRBD1 (5 bases). Trimming left V 4 bases short and J 1 base short, with 10 bases between. The germline gives CDR1 MNHEY, CDR2 SMNVEV (reference sequence). The CDR3 loop spans 14 amino acids.

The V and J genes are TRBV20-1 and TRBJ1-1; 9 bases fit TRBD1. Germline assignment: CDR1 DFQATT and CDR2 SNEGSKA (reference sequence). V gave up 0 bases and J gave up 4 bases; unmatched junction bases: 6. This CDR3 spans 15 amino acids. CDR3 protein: CSARDHDRGVTEAFF. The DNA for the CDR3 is TGCAGTGCTAGAGATCATGACAGGGGGGTCACTGAAGCTTTCTTT.

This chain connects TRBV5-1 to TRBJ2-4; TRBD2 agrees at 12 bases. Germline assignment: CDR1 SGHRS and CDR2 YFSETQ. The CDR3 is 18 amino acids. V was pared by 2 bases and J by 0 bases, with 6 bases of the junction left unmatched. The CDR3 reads CASSFLAGGRRAKNIQYF. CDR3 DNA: TGCGCCAGCAGCTTCCTAGCGGGAGGGAGGCGAGCCAAAAACATTCAGTACTTC.

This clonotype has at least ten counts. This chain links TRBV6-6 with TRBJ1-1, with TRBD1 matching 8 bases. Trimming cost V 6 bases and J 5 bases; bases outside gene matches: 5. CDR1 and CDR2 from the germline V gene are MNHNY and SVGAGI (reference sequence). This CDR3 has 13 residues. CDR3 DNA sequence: TGTGCCAGCAGAGAGAGACAGGGGACTGAAGCTTTCTTT. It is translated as CASRERQGTEAFF.

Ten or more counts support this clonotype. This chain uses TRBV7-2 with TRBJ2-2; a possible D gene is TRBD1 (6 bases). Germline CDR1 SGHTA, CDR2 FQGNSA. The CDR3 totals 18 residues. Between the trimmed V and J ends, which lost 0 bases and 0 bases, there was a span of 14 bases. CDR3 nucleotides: TGTGCCAGCAGCTTAGCTTTCGTAGGGGGTACGAACACCGGGGAGCTGTTTTTT. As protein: CASSLAFVGGTNTGELFF.

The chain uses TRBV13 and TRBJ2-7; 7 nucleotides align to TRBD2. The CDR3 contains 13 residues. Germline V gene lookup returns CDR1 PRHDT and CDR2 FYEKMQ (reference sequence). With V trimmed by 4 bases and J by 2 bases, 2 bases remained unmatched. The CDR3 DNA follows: TGTGCCAGCAGCTCGACTAGCCCCTACGAGCAGTACTTC. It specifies CASSSTSPYEQYF.

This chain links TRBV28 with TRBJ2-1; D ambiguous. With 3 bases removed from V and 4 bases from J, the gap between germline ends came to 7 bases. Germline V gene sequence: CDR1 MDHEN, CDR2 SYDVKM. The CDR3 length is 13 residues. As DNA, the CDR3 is TGTGCCAGCAGTTTGCAGGAGTACAATGAGCAGTTCTTC. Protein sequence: CASSLQEYNEQFF.

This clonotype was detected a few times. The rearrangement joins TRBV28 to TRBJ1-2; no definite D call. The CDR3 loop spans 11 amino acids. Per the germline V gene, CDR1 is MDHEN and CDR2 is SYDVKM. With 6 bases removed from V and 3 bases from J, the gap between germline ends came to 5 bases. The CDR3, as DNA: TGTGCCAGCAGGAGGGACTATGGCTACACCTTC. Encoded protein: CASRRDYGYTF.

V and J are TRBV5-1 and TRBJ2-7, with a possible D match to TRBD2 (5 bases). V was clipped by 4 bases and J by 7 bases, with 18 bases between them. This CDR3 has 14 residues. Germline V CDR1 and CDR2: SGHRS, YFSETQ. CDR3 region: CASSRTGSPGEQYF. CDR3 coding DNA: TGCGCCAGCAGCCGGACGGGGTCTCCGGGGGAGCAGTACTTC.

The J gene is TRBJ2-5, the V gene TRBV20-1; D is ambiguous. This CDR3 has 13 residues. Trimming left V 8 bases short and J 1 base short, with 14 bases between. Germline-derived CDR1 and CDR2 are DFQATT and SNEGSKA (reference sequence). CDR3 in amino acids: CSHQWVSQETQYF. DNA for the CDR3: TGCAGTCACCAGTGGGTGTCCCAAGAGACCCAGTACTTC.

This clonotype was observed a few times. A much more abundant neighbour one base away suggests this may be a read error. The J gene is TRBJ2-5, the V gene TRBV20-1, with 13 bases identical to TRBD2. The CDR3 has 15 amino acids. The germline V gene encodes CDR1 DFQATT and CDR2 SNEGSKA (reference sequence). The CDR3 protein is CCAIGLAGVKETQYF. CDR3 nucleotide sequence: TGCTGTGCTATCGGACTAGCGGGAGTTAAGGAGACCCAGTACTTC.

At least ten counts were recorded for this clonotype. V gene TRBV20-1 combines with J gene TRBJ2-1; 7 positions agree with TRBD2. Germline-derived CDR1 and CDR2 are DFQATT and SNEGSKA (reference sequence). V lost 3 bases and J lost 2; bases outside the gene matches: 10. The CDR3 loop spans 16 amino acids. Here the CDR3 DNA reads TGCAGTGCTAGTACTGGTCGCGGGAGTCCCTACAATGAGCAGTTCTTC. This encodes CSASTGRGSPYNEQFF.

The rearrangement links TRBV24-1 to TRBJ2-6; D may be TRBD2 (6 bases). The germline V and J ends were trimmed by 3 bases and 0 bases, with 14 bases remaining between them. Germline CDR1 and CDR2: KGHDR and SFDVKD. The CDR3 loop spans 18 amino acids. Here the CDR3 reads CATSDPAGGISGANVLTF. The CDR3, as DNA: TGTGCCACCAGTGATCCAGCCGGGGGAATCTCTGGGGCCAACGTCCTGACTTTC.

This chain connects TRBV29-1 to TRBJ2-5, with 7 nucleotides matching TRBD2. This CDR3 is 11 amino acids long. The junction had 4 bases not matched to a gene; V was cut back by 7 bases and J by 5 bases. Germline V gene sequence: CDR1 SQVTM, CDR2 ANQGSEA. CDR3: CSGAGGETQYF. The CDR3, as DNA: TGCAGCGGTGCCGGGGGGGAGACCCAGTACTTC.

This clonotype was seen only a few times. This chain's CDR3 is CASTQRGQVQETQYF. The CDR3 DNA follows: TGTGCCAGCACCCAAAGGGGGCAGGTCCAAGAGACCCAGTACTTC. J is TRBJ2-5 and V is TRBV7-2; 7 nucleotides line up with TRBD1. J lost 1 base, V lost 7 bases, and 9 bases had no gene match. Germline assignment: CDR1 SGHTA and CDR2 FQGNSA. The CDR3 is 15 residues long.

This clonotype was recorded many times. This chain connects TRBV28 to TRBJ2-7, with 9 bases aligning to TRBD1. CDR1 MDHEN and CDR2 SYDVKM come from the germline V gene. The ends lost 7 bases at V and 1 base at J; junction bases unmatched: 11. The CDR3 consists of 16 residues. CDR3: CASMGGPGTGSYEQYF. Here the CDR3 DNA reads TGTGCCAGCATGGGAGGCCCCGGGACAGGGTCCTACGAGCAGTACTTC.

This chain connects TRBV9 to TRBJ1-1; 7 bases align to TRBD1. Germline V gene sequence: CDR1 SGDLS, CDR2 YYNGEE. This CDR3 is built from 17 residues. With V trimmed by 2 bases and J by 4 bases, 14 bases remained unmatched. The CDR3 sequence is CASSVGPLTGPVTEAFF. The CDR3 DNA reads TGTGCCAGCAGCGTTGGACCTCTGACAGGGCCCGTCACTGAAGCTTTCTTT.

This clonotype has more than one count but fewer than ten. DNA for the CDR3: TGTGCCAGCAGCCAAGATCCTGGGAGGAGCTCCTACGAGCAGTACTTC. Amino acids: CASSQDPGRSSYEQYF. The V call is TRBV4-2, the J call TRBJ2-7; D might be TRBD2 (6 bases). This CDR3 spans 16 amino acids. V lost 0 bases to trimming and J lost 0 bases, with 12 bases between them. CDR1 is LGHNA and CDR2 is YNFKEQ in the germline V gene.

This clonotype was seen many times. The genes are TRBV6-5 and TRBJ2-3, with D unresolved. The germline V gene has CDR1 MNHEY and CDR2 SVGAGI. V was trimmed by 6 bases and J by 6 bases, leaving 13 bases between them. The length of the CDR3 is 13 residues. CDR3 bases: TGTGCCAGCAGACCGCAGGCGAGGGATACGCAGTATTTT. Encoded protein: CASRPQARDTQYF.

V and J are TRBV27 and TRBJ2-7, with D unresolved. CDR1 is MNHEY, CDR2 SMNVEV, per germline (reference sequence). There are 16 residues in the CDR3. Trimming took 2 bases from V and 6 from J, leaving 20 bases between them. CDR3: CASSLLTPALIGEQYF. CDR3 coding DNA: TGTGCCAGCAGTTTACTGACACCGGCCCTCATCGGCGAGCAGTACTTC.

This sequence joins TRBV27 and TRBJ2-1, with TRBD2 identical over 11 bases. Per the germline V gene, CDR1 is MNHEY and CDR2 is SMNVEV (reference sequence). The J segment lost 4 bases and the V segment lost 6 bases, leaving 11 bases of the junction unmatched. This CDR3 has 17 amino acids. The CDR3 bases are TGTGCCAGCAGAAATGAATTAGCGGGAGGGCCTTACAATGAGCAGTTCTTC. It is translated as CASRNELAGGPYNEQFF.

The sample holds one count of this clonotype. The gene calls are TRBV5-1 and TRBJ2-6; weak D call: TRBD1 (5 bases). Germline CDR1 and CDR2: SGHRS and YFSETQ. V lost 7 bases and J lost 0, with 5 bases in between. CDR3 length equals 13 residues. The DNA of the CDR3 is TGCGCCAGCCAGGGCTCTGGGGCCAACGTCCTGACTTTC. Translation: CASQGSGANVLTF.

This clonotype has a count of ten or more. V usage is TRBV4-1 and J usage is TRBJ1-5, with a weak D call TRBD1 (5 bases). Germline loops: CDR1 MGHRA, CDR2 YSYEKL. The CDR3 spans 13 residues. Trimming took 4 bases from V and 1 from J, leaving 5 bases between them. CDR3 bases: TGCGCCAGCAGCCGGGACAGCAATCAGCCCCAGCATTTT. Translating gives CASSRDSNQPQHF.

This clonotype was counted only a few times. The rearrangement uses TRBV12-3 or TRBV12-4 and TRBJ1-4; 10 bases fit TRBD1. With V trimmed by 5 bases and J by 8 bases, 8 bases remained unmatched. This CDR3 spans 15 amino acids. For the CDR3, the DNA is TGTGCCAGCAGTCCGGGGACAGGGGCGTGGGAAAAACTGTTTTTT. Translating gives CASSPGTGAWEKLFF.

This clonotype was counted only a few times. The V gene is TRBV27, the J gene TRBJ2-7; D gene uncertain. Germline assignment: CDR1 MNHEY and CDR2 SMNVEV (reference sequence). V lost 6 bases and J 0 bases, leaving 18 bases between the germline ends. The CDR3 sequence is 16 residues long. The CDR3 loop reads CASSPAAGDGSYEQYF. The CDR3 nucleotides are TGTGCCAGCAGCCCGGCGGCCGGAGACGGCTCCTACGAGCAGTACTTC.

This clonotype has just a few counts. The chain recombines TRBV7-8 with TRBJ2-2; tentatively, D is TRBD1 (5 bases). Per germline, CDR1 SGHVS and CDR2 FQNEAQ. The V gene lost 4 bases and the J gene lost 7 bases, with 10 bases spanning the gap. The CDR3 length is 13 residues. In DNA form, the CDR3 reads TGTGCCAGCAGCTCCAGGGTGATCGGGGAGCTGTTTTTT. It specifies CASSSRVIGELFF.